The subject of this entry is one T cell receptor beta chain. Its antigen is still unknown. Use of 60 Vbeta and 13 Jbeta primers characterized the PCR. Source study methods: There were some 87 million unique TCR beta chains by a later count, and approximately 11 million of them were shared. Sequencing was performed with immunoSEQ multiplex PCR; in TCRdb, only in-frame clones are kept and a portion is missing. V and J calls and clone size are as listed in that table; D and trimming were resolved from the DNA. Of fewer than 300,000 clones in the sample, 80% were seen once. The data were obtained in a study of cytomegalovirus exposure and HLA in healthy donors. Study outcomes and limitations: Most observed TCR sequences were rare, whereas some public TCRs were detected in many donors. V- and J-gene trimming in TCR beta was tied to a missense DCLRE1C variant by an analysis performed later. Apparent HLA restriction characterized most CMV-associated TCR beta chains in a later analysis.

Per germline, CDR1 SGHRS and CDR2 YFSETQ. This CDR3 contains 16 residues. V trimming: 4 bases; J trimming: 3 bases; junction bases outside the gene matches: 9. What was sequenced was PBMCs. The sequence came from a girl aged 2 to 10 in good health and CMV-seronegative. This chain uses TRBV5-1 with TRBJ1-5; 8 nucleotides agree with TRBD1. The CDR3 loop is CASSPDGQGTNQPQHF. In DNA, the CDR3 is TGCGCCAGCAGCCCCGACGGACAGGGAACCAATCAGCCCCAGCATTTT.